This TCR beta chain stems from a study of beta chain features in type 1 diabetes. Study conclusions and caveats: A definitive answer on HLA type influencing TCRB rearrangement was not reached here. Among type 1 diabetes patients, VDJ junctions had fewer insertions and more deletions.

The entirety of the isolated RNA underwent reverse transcription, so expressed TCRB transcripts were sequenced. Only in-frame clones appear in the TCRdb table, and some are missing; sequencing was by immunoSEQ multiplex PCR. This sample carries 350,000 to 450,000 clones, over 11% of them seen once, and the ten largest clones take around 0.039%. Germline V CDR1 and CDR2: SGHNT, YYREEE (reference sequence). The CDR3 is 12 amino acids. Trimming took off 0 bases at V and 5 bases at J, with 6 bases between the two ends. A note on this clone: Its antigen is as yet unknown.

The receptor was derived from a man in his thirties or forties in good health. The V call is TRBV5-4, the J call TRBJ2-7; D could derive from TRBD1 or TRBD2 (5 bases each). The sample comprised naive CD4+ T cells from blood. CDR3 region: CASSLEGHEQYV. CDR3 sequence (DNA): TGTGCCAGCAGCTTGGAGGGACACGAGCAGTACGTC.